The 18 T cell receptor beta chains given below trace back to one sample, sequenced in a study of OX40 agonist ivuxolimab in advanced cancers. Library creation used the immunoSEQ multiplex PCR assay. The source is immuneACCESS, and TCRdb retained only in-frame sequences with V and J called. Part of the clones is not carried over; for the studies checked, unresolved V genes explain less than half of this, and the remainder is unexplained. In this sample the table shows roughly 66,000 clones, around four fifths of which occur a single time. Of the sample, approximately 2.5% falls within the top ten clones. The input for sequencing was CD4+ or CD8+ T cells sorted from blood, taken in a trial of the OX40 agonist ivuxolimab. The source is an adult with an advanced solid tumor such as melanoma, head and neck, liver or kidney cancer.

The rearrangement joins TRBV29-1 to TRBJ1-2; the D gene is possibly TRBD1 (5 bases). This CDR3 contains 13 residues. V was shortened by 5 bases and J by 3 bases, with 13 bases between the two germline ends. Germline values: CDR1 SQVTM, CDR2 ANQGSEA. This CDR3 is CSVISGDDYGYTF. In DNA form, the CDR3 reads TGCAGCGTTATTTCGGGGGACGACTATGGCTACACCTTC.

This rearrangement joins TRBV27 to TRBJ1-2, with 9 bases aligning to TRBD1. Per germline, CDR1 MNHEY and CDR2 SMNVEV (reference sequence). Trimming took 5 bases from V and 2 from J; bases not matched to a gene: 6. The CDR3 length is 15 residues. The CDR3 DNA reads TGTGCCAGCAGTCTACAGGGGGCGAGGAACTATGGCTACACCTTC. This codes for CASSLQGARNYGYTF.

V is TRBV7-2 and J is TRBJ2-1; 7 bases line up with TRBD2. CDR1 is SGHTA, CDR2 FQGNSA, per germline. V shed 5 bases and J 1 base; nucleotides not matched to a gene: 5. The CDR3 covers 15 residues. In DNA form, the CDR3 reads TGTGCCAGCAGCCGGACTAGGTCGTCCTACAATGAGCAGTTCTTC. This sequence encodes CASSRTRSSYNEQFF.

J is TRBJ2-1 and V is TRBV10-3; 12 bases are shared with TRBD2. Germline CDR1 and CDR2: ENHRY and SYGVKD. Trimming at V came to 6 bases and at J to 7 bases, leaving 4 bases not matched to a gene. This CDR3 region has 14 residues. CDR3 sequence (DNA): TGTGCCATCAGCGGACTAGCGGGGAAAAATGAGCAGTTCTTC. Protein product: CAISGLAGKNEQFF.

V usage is TRBV19 and J usage is TRBJ2-1; perhaps TRBD2 as D (6 bases). Trimming left V 6 bases short and J 12 bases short, with 27 bases between. The CDR3 runs 16 residues. Germline CDR1 reads LNHDA; CDR2 reads SQIVND (reference sequence). The CDR3 reads CASRSLTGAGEGRQFF. The DNA of the CDR3 is TGTGCCAGTAGAAGCCTAACGGGAGCGGGTGAGGGACGGCAGTTCTTC.

V gene TRBV2 combines with J gene TRBJ2-1, with unresolved D. Germline-derived CDR1 and CDR2 are SNHLY and FYNNEI. CDR3 length: 15 residues. With 6 bases removed from V and 5 bases from J, the gap between germline ends came to 17 bases. The DNA of the CDR3 is TGTGCCAGCAGCATGGACCCGGGCGCAAACAATGAGCAGTTCTTC. This encodes CASSMDPGANNEQFF.

The CDR3 here is CASSSGGMGYTF. CDR3 sequence (DNA): TGTGCCAGCAGCTCGGGGGGTATGGGCTACACCTTC. V gene TRBV5-4 combines with J gene TRBJ1-2, with D possibly matching TRBD1 (5 bases). This CDR3 has 12 residues. In germline, CDR1 is SGHNT, CDR2 YYREEE (reference sequence). The V gene lost 3 bases and the J gene lost 8 bases, with 11 bases spanning the gap. Full variable domain (outside the CDR3, taken from reference TRBV5-4 and TRBJ1-2): ETGVTQSPTHLIKTRGQQVTLRCSSQSGHNTVSWYQQALGQGPQFIFQYYREEENGRGNFPPRFSGLQFPNYSSELNVNALELDDSALYLCASSSGGMGYTFGSGTRLTVV.

This clone has a single count. The chain joins TRBV2 to TRBJ1-2; D unresolved. This CDR3 is 15 amino acids long. V lost 5 bases and J 6 bases, leaving 19 bases between the germline ends. Germline V gene sequence: CDR1 SNHLY, CDR2 FYNNEI. The CDR3 sequence: CASSPDVRTDHGYTF. The CDR3 DNA reads as TGTGCCAGCAGTCCGGACGTCCGGACCGACCATGGCTACACCTTC.

The rearrangement links TRBV5-4 to TRBJ2-7; 12 positions match TRBD2. The length of the CDR3 is 15 residues. V gave up 4 bases and J gave up 6 bases; unmatched junction bases: 8. Germline-derived CDR1 and CDR2 are SGHNT and YYREEE (reference sequence). In DNA, the CDR3 is TGTGCCAGCAGCGGAGGACTAGCGGGACGTCGCGAGCAGTACTTC. It encodes CASSGGLAGRREQYF.

The V gene is TRBV30, the J gene TRBJ2-7; TRBD2 might be the D (5 bases). Trimming took off 4 bases at V and 2 bases at J, with 21 bases between the two ends. The CDR3 is 16 residues long. Germline CDR1 GTSNPN, CDR2 SVGIG (reference sequence). The CDR3 is CAWTSNRGQITYEQYF. Written as DNA, the CDR3 is TGTGCCTGGACCTCAAACCGGGGTCAGATAACCTACGAGCAGTACTTC.

The rearrangement links TRBV10-1 to TRBJ2-2; 9 bases fit TRBD1. The CDR3 loop spans 15 amino acids. CDR1 is WNHNN, CDR2 SYGVQD, per germline (reference sequence). V lost 11 bases and J lost 7; bases outside the gene matches: 14. This chain's CDR3 is CAAQTPGQGVGELFF. The CDR3 bases are TGCGCCGCACAAACACCGGGACAGGGAGTCGGGGAGCTGTTTTTT.

The CDR3 protein is CASSVFGFEKLFF. In DNA form, the CDR3 reads TGTGCCAGCAGCGTATTCGGGTTTGAAAAACTGTTTTTT. The chain has TRBV7-2 and TRBJ1-4; D not resolved. The V end lost 5 bases, the J end lost 7 bases, and 11 bases lay between the germline ends. CDR1 and CDR2 from the germline V gene are SGHTA and FQGNSA. The CDR3 is 13 residues long.

This chain's CDR3 is CATSRPDGGREQYF. CDR3 nucleotides: TGTGCCACCAGCAGACCCGACGGGGGGAGGGAGCAGTACTTC. The J gene is TRBJ2-7, the V gene TRBV15; 7 nucleotides line up with TRBD2. The CDR3 has 14 residues. Germline V gives CDR1 LNHNV, CDR2 YYDKDF (reference sequence). Unmatched junction bases numbered 8, after V lost 2 bases and J lost 7 bases.

The CDR3 is CSVGARGPGNTIYF. CDR3 DNA sequence: TGCAGCGTGGGCGCCAGGGGGCCTGGAAACACCATATATTTT. The chain links TRBV29-1 to TRBJ1-3; TRBD1 matches at 8 bases. Germline loops: CDR1 SQVTM, CDR2 ANQGSEA. V lost 6 bases, J lost 2 bases, and 6 bases stayed unmatched. CDR3 length equals 14 residues.

This chain links TRBV5-6 with TRBJ2-1; D is ambiguous. CDR3 length: 13 residues. V lost 0 bases and J 8 bases, leaving 9 bases between the germline ends. Germline-derived CDR1 and CDR2 are SGHDT and YYEEEE. CDR3 amino acids: CASSLGGADEQFF. For the CDR3, the DNA is TGTGCCAGCAGCTTGGGAGGTGCGGATGAGCAGTTCTTC.

The chain is built from TRBV28 and TRBJ2-3; 8 nucleotides line up with TRBD2. Germline trimming cut 3 bases from V and 7 bases from J; bases unmatched to any gene: 6. The germline gives CDR1 MDHEN, CDR2 SYDVKM. The CDR3 runs 14 residues. This CDR3 reads CASSLVAGTNTQYF. CDR3 DNA sequence: TGTGCCAGCAGTTTGGTAGCGGGGACCAATACGCAGTATTTT.

CDR3 sequence (DNA): TGTGCCAGCAGCTTAGGTGGGGGCTTTCAGCCCCAGCATTTT. Encoded protein: CASSLGGGFQPQHF. The chain links TRBV7-8 to TRBJ1-5, with D perhaps TRBD1 (6 bases). The CDR3 loop spans 14 amino acids. Trimming stripped 1 base from V and 6 bases from J, with 10 bases between. CDR1 is SGHVS and CDR2 is FQNEAQ in the germline V gene.

This chain joins TRBV10-3 and TRBJ2-1; 7 positions match TRBD1. The CDR3 sequence is 14 residues long. The V gene end was trimmed by 8 bases and the J gene end by 1 base; junction bases not matched to a gene: 5. Germline V gives CDR1 ENHRY, CDR2 SYGVKD. CDR3 nucleotides: TGTGCCATCCTTCAGACAGGGTCCTACAATGAGCAGTTCTTC. This gives the protein CAILQTGSYNEQFF.